One T cell receptor beta chain is described in this entry. The entry originates in a study of blood T cell repertoires in COVID-19. The V and J ends lost 5 bases and 0 bases, in that order; junction bases with no gene match: 3. Germline lookup yields CDR1 MNHEY and CDR2 SVGAGI. The CDR3 length is 15 residues. Assay: immunoSEQ multiplex PCR; the TCRdb copy retains only in-frame clones and omits some. This sample has a few hundred thousand clones; about four fifths occur once, and the top ten carry about 3%. The receptor's source is a woman younger than 35 with acute or convalescent COVID-19. Sequencing used peripheral blood. The chain combines TRBV6-5 with TRBJ2-3; 9 positions agree with TRBD2. The CDR3 loop reads CASSTGTSSTDTQYF. CDR3 nucleotides: TGTGCCAGCAGTACCGGGACTAGCAGCACAGATACGCAGTATTTT.